This T cell receptor beta chain was captured by sequencing in a study of beta chain features in type 1 diabetes. Study as a whole: There was similarity between patients and healthy donors in age, gender and cell yields.

The isolated RNA, all of it, was reverse transcribed, so expressed TCRB transcripts were what got sequenced. Repertoires were generated with immunoSEQ multiplex PCR, while TCRdb's copy carries only in-frame clones and drops some. The sample lists about half a million clones, 30% seen once, with roughly 0.066% in the top ten. Germline-derived CDR1 and CDR2 are MGHRA and YSYEKL. CDR3 length equals 14 residues. V lost 5 bases and J 6 bases, leaving 14 bases between the germline ends. Turning to this clone: Its cognate antigen is unknown.

Study-wide findings and caveats: Compared with healthy donors, patients appeared to share more similar naive, central memory and regulatory TCRB repertoires. Across all four CD4+ subsets, people with type 1 diabetes showed modestly shorter TCRB CDR3s. cDNA-based reads could over-represent cells with high TCR expression.

The clonotype comes from a young man in good health. The V gene is TRBV4-1, the J gene TRBJ2-1; no reliable D call. Sequencing was performed on naive CD4+ T cells from blood. CDR3 sequence reads: CASSVRVGGNEQFF. CDR3 nucleotides: TGCGCCAGCAGCGTGCGAGTGGGTGGCAATGAGCAGTTCTTC.